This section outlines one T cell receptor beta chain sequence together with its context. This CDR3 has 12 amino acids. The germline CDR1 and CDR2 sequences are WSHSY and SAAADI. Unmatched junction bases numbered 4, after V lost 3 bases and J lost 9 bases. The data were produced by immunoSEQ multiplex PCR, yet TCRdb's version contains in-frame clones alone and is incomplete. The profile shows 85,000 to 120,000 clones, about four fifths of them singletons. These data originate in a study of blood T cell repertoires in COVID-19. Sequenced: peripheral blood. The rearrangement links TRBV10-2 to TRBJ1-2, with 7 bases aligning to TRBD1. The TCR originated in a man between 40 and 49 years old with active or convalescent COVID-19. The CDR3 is CASSDRGRSYTF. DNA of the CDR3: TGCGCCAGCAGTGACAGGGGGAGAAGCTACACCTTC.